The 2 T cell receptor beta chains reported below all come from one sample, sequenced in a study of human T cells and chemical hapten exposure. TCRdb redid the calling of the RACE reads with MiXCR, one entry per CDR3 protein. The sample consists of 95,000 to 150,000 distinct CDR3 sequences, roughly 13% of them appearing once. As to time point: patch test 1, 2 weeks after DPC sensitization. Treatment: therapeutic diphenylcyclopropenone sensitization with weekly scalp DPC. The sequencing here drew on whole blood, taken in connection with sensitization to the hapten diphenylcyclopropenone (DPC). These receptors were obtained from a man between 18 and 35 years old with alopecia areata. Some clones in this sample may be carry-over from other donors' samples.

Only a few counts were recorded for this clonotype. CDR3 amino acids: CASSRFGTPPWNEQYV. The CDR3 DNA follows: TGTGCCAGCAGCCGCTTCGGGACTCCCCCGTGGAACGAGCAGTACGTC. The chain uses TRBV7-6 and TRBJ2-7, with a possible D match to TRBD2 (6 bases). The ends were cut back, 5 bases at V and 5 bases at J, with 22 bases in the middle. The germline CDR1 and CDR2 sequences are SGHVS and FNYEAQ. The CDR3 is 16 amino acids.

CDR3 sequence (DNA): TGTGCCAGCAGTACCGGAACAGGGGGTTTGTACGAGCAGTACGTC. Translation gives CASSTGTGGLYEQYV. The chain uses TRBV12-3 or TRBV12-4 and TRBJ2-7; 8 nucleotides align to TRBD1. The CDR3 spans 15 residues. Trimming took 5 bases from V and 4 from J; bases not matched to a gene: 10.